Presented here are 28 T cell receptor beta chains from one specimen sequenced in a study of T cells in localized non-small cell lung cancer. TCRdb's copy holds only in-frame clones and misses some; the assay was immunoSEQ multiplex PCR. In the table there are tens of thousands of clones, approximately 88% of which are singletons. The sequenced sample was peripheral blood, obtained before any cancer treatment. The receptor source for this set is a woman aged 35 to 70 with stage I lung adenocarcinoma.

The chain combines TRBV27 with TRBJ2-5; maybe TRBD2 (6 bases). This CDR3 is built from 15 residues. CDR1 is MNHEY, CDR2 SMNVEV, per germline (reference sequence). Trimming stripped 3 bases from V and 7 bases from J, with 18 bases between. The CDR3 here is CASSLGGAAYWTQYF. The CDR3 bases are TGTGCCAGCAGTTTGGGGGGAGCCGCTTATTGGACCCAGTACTTC.

The CDR3: CASSPGQPGNTIYF. The DNA of the CDR3 is TGTGCCAGCAGCCCGGGACAGCCTGGAAACACCATATATTTT. The chain links TRBV2 to TRBJ1-3; TRBD1 aligns across 7 bases. With 6 bases clipped from V and 2 bases from J, the junction kept 4 bases outside the gene matches. Germline V gene sequence: CDR1 SNHLY, CDR2 FYNNEI. The CDR3 is 14 amino acids.

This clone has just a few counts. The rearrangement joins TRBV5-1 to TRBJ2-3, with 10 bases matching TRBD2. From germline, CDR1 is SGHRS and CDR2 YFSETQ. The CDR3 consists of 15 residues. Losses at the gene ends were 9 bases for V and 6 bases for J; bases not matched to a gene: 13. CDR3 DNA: TGCGCCACCTCCGCGGGGCTAGCGGGAGTGGATACGCAGTATTTT. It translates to CATSAGLAGVDTQYF.

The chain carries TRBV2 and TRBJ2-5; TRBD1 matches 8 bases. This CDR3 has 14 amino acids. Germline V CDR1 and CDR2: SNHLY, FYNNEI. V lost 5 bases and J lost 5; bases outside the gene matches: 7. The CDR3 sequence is CASSLQGAEETQYF. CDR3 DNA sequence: TGTGCCAGCAGTCTGCAGGGGGCGGAGGAGACCCAGTACTTC.

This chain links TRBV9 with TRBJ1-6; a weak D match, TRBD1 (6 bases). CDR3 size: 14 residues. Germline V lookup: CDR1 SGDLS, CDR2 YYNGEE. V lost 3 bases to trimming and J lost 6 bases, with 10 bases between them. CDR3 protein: CASSDPRGNSPLHF. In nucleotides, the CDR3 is TGTGCCAGCAGCGACCCCAGGGGTAATTCACCCCTCCACTTT.

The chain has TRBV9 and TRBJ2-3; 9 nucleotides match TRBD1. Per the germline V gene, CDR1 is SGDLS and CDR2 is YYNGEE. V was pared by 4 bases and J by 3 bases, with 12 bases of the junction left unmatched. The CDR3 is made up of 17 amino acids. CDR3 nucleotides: TGTGCCAGCAGCCCCGGGACAGGGAATGTAGTGACAGATACGCAGTATTTT. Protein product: CASSPGTGNVVTDTQYF.

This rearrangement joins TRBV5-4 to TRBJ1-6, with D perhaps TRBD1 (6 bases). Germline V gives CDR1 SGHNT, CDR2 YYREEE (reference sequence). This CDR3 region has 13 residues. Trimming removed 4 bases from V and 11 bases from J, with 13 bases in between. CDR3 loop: CASSPDTGPPLHF. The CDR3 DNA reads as TGTGCCAGCAGCCCCGATACAGGGCCACCCCTCCACTTT. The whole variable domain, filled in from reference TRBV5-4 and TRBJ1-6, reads ETGVTQSPTHLIKTRGQQVTLRCSSQSGHNTVSWYQQALGQGPQFIFQYYREEENGRGNFPPRFSGLQFPNYSSELNVNALELDDSALYLCASSPDTGPPLHFGNGTRLTVT.

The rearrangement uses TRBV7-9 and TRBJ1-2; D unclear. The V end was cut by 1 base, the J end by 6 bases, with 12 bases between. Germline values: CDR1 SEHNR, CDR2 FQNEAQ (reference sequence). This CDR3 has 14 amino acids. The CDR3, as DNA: TGTGCCAGCAGCTTAGGAATAGGGATAGATGGCTACACCTTC. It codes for CASSLGIGIDGYTF.

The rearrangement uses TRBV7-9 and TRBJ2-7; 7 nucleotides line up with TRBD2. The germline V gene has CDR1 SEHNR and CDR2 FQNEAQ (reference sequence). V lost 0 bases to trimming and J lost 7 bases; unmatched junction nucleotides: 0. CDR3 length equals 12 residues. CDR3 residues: CASSLAGGEQYF. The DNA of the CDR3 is TGTGCCAGCAGCTTAGCGGGAGGGGAGCAGTACTTC.

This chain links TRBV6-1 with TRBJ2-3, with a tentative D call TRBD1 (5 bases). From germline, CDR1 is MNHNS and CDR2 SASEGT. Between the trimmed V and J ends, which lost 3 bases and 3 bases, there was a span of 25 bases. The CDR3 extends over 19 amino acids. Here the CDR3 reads CASSEIDVKDPGWTDTQYF. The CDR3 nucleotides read TGTGCCAGCAGTGAGATTGACGTAAAGGATCCAGGGTGGACAGATACGCAGTATTTT.

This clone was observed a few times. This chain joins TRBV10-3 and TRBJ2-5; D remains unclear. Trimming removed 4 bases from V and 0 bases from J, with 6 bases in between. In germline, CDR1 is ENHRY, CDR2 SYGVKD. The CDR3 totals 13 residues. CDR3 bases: TGTGCCATCAGTGGTGGAGACCAAGAGACCCAGTACTTC. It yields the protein CAISGGDQETQYF.

The CDR3 reads CASSEGAGGVTDTQYF. In nucleotides, the CDR3 is TGTGCCAGCAGTGAAGGGGCAGGGGGCGTAACAGATACGCAGTATTTT. V and J are TRBV2 and TRBJ2-3, with TRBD1 identical over 8 bases. Germline V CDR1 and CDR2: SNHLY, FYNNEI. V lost 1 base to trimming and J lost 3 bases; unmatched junction nucleotides: 6. The CDR3 totals 16 residues.

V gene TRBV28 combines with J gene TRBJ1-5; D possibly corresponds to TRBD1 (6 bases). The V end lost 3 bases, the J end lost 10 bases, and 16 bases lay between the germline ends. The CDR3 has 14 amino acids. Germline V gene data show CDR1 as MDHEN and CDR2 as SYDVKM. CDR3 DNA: TGTGCCAGCAGTTTTCAGAGGGGGAGGTCACCCCAGCATTTT. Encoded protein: CASSFQRGRSPQHF.

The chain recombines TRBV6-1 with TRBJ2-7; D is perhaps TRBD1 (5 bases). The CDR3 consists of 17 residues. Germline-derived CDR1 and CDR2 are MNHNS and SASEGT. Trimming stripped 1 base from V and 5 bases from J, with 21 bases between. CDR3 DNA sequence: TGTGCCAGCAGTGAAGGGTCAACCAGGGTGGTGAAGAACGAGCAGTACTTC. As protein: CASSEGSTRVVKNEQYF.

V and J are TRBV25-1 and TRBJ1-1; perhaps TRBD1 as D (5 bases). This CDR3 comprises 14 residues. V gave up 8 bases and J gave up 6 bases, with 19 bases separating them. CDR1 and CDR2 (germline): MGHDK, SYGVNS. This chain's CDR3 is CASQTLGVVAEAFF. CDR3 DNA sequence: TGTGCCAGCCAGACGCTAGGGGTAGTCGCTGAAGCTTTCTTT.

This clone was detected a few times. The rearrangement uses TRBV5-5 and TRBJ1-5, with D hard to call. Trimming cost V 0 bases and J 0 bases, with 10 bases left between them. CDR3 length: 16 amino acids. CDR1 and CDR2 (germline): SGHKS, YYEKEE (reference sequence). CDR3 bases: TGTGCCAGCAGCTTGGTCCCGGGGAGTAGCAATCAGCCCCAGCATTTT. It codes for CASSLVPGSSNQPQHF.

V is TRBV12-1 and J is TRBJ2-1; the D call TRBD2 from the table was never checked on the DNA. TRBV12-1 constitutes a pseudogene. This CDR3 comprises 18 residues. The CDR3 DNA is TGTGCCAGCAGCTTCCCTTGTCCTCTCAGCGGGAGCTTCAATGAGCAGTTCTTC. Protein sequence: CASSFPCPLSGSFNEQFF.

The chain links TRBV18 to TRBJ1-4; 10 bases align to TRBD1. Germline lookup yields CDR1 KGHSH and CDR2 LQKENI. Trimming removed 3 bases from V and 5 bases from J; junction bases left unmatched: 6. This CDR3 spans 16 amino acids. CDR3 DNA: TGTGCCAGCTCACCTAACCCGGGACAGGGGAATGAAAAACTGTTTTTT. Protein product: CASSPNPGQGNEKLFF.

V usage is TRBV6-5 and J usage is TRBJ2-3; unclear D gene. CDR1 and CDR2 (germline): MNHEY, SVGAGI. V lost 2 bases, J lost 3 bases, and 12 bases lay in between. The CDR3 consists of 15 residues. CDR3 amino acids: CASSYEPTVTDTQYF. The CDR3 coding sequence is TGTGCCAGCAGTTACGAACCGACCGTGACAGATACGCAGTATTTT.

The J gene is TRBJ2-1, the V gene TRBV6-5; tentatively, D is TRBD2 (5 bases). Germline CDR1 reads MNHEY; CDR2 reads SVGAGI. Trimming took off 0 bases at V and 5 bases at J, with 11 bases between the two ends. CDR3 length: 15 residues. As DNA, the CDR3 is TGTGCCAGCAGTTACTCGTCGCGGGCAGACAATGAGCAGTTCTTC. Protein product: CASSYSSRADNEQFF.

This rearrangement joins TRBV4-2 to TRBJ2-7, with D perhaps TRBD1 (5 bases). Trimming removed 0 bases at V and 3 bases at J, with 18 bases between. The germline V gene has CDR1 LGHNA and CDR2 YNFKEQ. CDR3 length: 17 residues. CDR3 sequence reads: CASSQDGSRVGSYEQYF. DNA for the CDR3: TGTGCCAGCAGCCAAGATGGATCCAGGGTCGGTAGCTACGAGCAGTACTTC.

The CDR3 bases are TGTGCCAGCAGTTTTGTAGGGGCGGGGAGCTCCTACAATGAGCAGTTCTTC. It yields the protein CASSFVGAGSSYNEQFF. The chain couples TRBV28 to TRBJ2-1, with D perhaps matching TRBD2 (6 bases). Trimming shortened V by 3 bases and J by 0 bases, and 15 bases separated the two germline ends. Germline loops: CDR1 MDHEN, CDR2 SYDVKM. The CDR3 has 17 residues.

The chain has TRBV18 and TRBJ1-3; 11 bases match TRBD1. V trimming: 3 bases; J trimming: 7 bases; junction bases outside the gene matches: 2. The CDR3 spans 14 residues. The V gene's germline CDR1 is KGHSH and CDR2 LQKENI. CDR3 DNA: TGTGCCAGCTCACCGGGACAGGGGGTGAACACCATATATTTT. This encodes CASSPGQGVNTIYF.

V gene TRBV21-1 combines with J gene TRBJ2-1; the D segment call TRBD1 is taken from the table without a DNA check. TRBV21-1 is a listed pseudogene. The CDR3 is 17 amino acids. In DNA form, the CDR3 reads TGTGCCAGCAGCAAAGATCCCGGGACAGGGTGGGGCAATGAGCAGTTCTTC. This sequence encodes CASSKDPGTGWGNEQFF.

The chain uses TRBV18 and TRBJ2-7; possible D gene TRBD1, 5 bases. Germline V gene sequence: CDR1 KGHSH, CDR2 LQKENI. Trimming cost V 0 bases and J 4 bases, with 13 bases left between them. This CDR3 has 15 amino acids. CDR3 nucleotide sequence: TGTGCCAGCTCACCACCGGGGCTTCAGGATTACGAGCAGTACTTC. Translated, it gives CASSPPGLQDYEQYF. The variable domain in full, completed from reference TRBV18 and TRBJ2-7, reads NAGVMQNPRHLVRRRGQEARLRCSPMKGHSHVYWYRQLPEEGLKFMVYLQKENIIDESGMPKERFSAEFPKEGPSILRIQQVVRGDSAAYFCASSPPGLQDYEQYFGPGTRLTVT.

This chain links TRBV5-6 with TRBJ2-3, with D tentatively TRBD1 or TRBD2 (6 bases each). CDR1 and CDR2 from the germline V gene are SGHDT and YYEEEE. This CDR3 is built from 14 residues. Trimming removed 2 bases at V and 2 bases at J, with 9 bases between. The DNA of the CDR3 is TGTGCCAGCAGCTTTGGGGGGCACACAGATACGCAGTATTTT. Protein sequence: CASSFGGHTDTQYF. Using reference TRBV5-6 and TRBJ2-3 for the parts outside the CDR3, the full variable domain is DAGVTQSPTHLIKTRGQQVTLRCSPKSGHDTVSWYQQALGQGPQFIFQYYEEEERQRGNFPDRFSGHQFPNYSSELNVNALLLGDSALYLCASSFGGHTDTQYFGPGTRLTVL.

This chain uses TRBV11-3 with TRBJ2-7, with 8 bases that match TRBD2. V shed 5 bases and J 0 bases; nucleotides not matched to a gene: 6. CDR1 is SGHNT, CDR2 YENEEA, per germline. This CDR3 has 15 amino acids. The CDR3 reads CASSVGRASSYEQYF. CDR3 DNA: TGTGCCAGCAGCGTCGGGAGGGCAAGCTCCTACGAGCAGTACTTC.

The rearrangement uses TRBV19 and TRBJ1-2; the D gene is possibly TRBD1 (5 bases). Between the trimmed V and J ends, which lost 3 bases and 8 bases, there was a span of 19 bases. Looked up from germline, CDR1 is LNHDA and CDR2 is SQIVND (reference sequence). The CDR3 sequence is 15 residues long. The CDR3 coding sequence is TGTGCCAGTAGTATCCCCCGGGGCTCTTTGAAGGGCTACACCTTC. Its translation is CASSIPRGSLKGYTF.